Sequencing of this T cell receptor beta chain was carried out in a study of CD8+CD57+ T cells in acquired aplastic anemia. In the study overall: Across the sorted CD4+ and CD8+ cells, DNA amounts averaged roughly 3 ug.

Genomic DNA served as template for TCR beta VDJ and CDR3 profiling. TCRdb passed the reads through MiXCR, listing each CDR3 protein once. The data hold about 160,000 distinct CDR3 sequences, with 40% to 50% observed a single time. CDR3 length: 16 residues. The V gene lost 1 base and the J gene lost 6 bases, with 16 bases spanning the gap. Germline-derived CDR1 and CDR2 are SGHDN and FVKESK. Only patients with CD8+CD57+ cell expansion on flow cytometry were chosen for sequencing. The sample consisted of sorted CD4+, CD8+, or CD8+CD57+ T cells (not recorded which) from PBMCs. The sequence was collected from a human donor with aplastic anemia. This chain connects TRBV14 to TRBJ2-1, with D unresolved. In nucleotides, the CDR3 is TGTGCCAGCAGCCAAGGCCCGAGTGTATTGGTCAATGAGCAGTTCTTC. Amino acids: CASSQGPSVLVNEQFF.